Listed below are T cell receptor beta chains from one sample, sequenced in a study of T cells after yellow fever vaccination. TCRdb independently ran MiXCR on the 5' RACE reads; one entry per CDR3 protein. The table includes 50,000 to 60,000 distinct CDR3 sequences, less than 8.5% detected once. The material sequenced was CD8+ T cells not binding an NS4B(214-222) dextramer, sorted from PBMCs, taken about 41 days after the first yellow fever vaccination. Receptor source: a man younger than 35 who received the YFV17D yellow fever vaccine. The CDR3 runs from the conserved cysteine through the conserved F or W. A D gene is named only where the DNA matches it firmly. Only part of the rows carry a size: once, few, many, or a class if the clone is expanded.

d_gene	abundance	j_gene	v_gene	CDR3nt	CDR3aa
NA	many	TRBJ2-5	TRBV6-1	TGTGCCAGCACCCCGGTGGGGGGGGCTGAAGAGACCCAGTACTTC	CASTPVGGAEETQYF
NA	many	TRBJ1-5	TRBV2	TGTGCCAGCAGTGAAAGTGACTGGAGCAATCAGCCCCAGCATTTT	CASSESDWSNQPQHF
TRBD2	few	TRBJ2-3	TRBV5-4	TGTGCCACCTATCCGGGGGGTTCTGATACGCAGTATTTT	CATYPGGSDTQYF
NA	few	TRBJ2-7	TRBV11-2	TGTGCCAGCAGCCCCCCTGTTGGTGGGGAGTACGAGCAGTACTTC	CASSPPVGGEYEQYF
NA	few	TRBJ1-6	TRBV7-2	TGTGCCAGCAGCTTAGTGGCCAGTTCCTATAATTCACCCCTCCACTTT	CASSLVASSYNSPLHF
NA	NA	TRBJ2-7	TRBV6-2/TRBV6-3	TGTGCCAGCAGAGCGCCGGGACAATACTACGAGCAGTACTTC	CASRAPGQYYEQYF
NA	many	TRBJ1-1	TRBV12-3/TRBV12-4	TGTGCCAGCAGTACTACAGATACTAACACTGAAGCTTTCTTT	CASSTTDTNTEAFF
NA	many	TRBJ2-1	TRBV28	TGTGCCAGCAGTTTTTTGACAGACTCCTACAATGAGCAGTTCTTC	CASSFLTDSYNEQFF
NA	many	TRBJ1-4	TRBV6-1	TGTGCCAGCAGCTCCGACTGGGATGAAAAACTGTTTTTT	CASSSDWDEKLFF
TRBD1	few	TRBJ1-4	TRBV4-3	TGCGCCAGCAGCCAAGTACAGGGGGCGGAAAAACTGTTTTTT	CASSQVQGAEKLFF
NA	many	TRBJ2-1	TRBV5-1	TGCGCCAGCAGCCCCTCGGGGTACAGTGACAATGAGCAGTTCTTC	CASSPSGYSDNEQFF
TRBD1	NA	TRBJ2-3	TRBV4-1	TGCGCCAGCAGCCCGCCGCTCGGGACAGGGGTTGGCACAGATACGCAGTATTTT	CASSPPLGTGVGTDTQYF
TRBD2	many	TRBJ2-1	TRBV5-1	TGCGCCAGCAGCGCCCCGTATACTAGCGGGGGGGATAGTGAGCAGTTCTTC	CASSAPYTSGGDSEQFF
TRBD2	few	TRBJ2-5	TRBV4-3	TGCGCCAGCAGCCAAGATCCCCTAGCGGGGGGAAGTACCCAGTACTTC	CASSQDPLAGGSTQYF
NA	few	TRBJ2-3	TRBV6-1	TGTGCCAGCAGTCGGAAAATTTTCACAGATACGCAGTATTTT	CASSRKIFTDTQYF
NA	many	TRBJ1-1	TRBV4-1	TGCGCCAGCAGCTTCCGGGGAGGAAACACTGAAGCTTTCTTT	CASSFRGGNTEAFF
NA	NA	TRBJ2-7	TRBV5-1	TGCGCCAGCAGCTTGGACGGGACCTTAAACGAGCAGTACTTC	CASSLDGTLNEQYF
TRBD2	NA	TRBJ2-1	TRBV9	TGTGCCAGCAGCGAACGGGGGGGCCTTGTGAATGAGCAGTTCTTC	CASSERGGLVNEQFF
NA	many	TRBJ2-2	TRBV19	TGTGCCAGTAGCAGATACCGGGACTCCACCGGGGAGCTGTTTTTT	CASSRYRDSTGELFF
NA	many	TRBJ2-6	TRBV4-3	TGCGCCAGCAGCCAAGAAGGGAGCTCTGGGGCCAACGTCCTGACTTTC	CASSQEGSSGANVLTF
TRBD2	few	TRBJ2-2	TRBV6-5	TGTGCCAGCAGTTACTCCGGGGGGTACGCCGGGGAGCTGTTTTTT	CASSYSGGYAGELFF
NA	many	TRBJ1-1	TRBV7-2	TGTGCCAGCAGCCCTAAGGGGCACACTGAAGCTTTCTTT	CASSPKGHTEAFF
NA	few	TRBJ2-5	TRBV29-1	TGCAGCGTTGAAGAGGTGGCCCTACCCCAAGAGACCCAGTACTTC	CSVEEVALPQETQYF
NA	NA	TRBJ1-1	TRBV5-4	TGTGCCAGCAGCTTGACAGGTTCCTACGAAGCTTTCTTT	CASSLTGSYEAFF
NA	NA	TRBJ1-1	TRBV4-1	TGCGCCGTCGCAGGACGGGAGAACACTGAAGCTTTCTTT	CAVAGRENTEAFF
TRBD1	many	TRBJ2-1	TRBV19	TGTGCCAGTAGTCCAGGACAGGCCTACAATGAGCAGTTCTTC	CASSPGQAYNEQFF
NA	NA	TRBJ1-1	TRBV25-1	TGTGCCAGCAGGACACAGAACACTGAAGCTTTCTTT	CASRTQNTEAFF
NA	many	TRBJ2-2	TRBV12-3/TRBV12-4	TGTGCCAGCATTTTGATAGGGAACACCGGGGAGCTGTTTTTT	CASILIGNTGELFF
TRBD2	many	TRBJ2-3	TRBV29-1	TGCAGCGTTGAGGCTAGCGGGAACACAGATACGCAGTATTTT	CSVEASGNTDTQYF
NA	many	TRBJ2-7	TRBV10-3	TGTGCCATCAGGGCAGGGGAACTTACCTACTACGAGCAGTACTTC	CAIRAGELTYYEQYF
TRBD1	NA	TRBJ2-7	TRBV6-5	TGTGCCAGCAGCCATTCGCCGGGACAGCAATACGAGCAGTACTTC	CASSHSPGQQYEQYF
NA	many	TRBJ2-1	TRBV24-1	TGTGCCACCAGTGATCTTAGGTATGAGCAGTTCTTC	CATSDLRYEQFF
NA	NA	TRBJ1-3	TRBV12-3/TRBV12-4	TGTGCCAGCAGTTCGGGCAGCTCTGGAAACACCATATATTTT	CASSSGSSGNTIYF
NA	many	TRBJ2-7	TRBV12-3/TRBV12-4	TGTGCCAGCAGTTTCGGGCGGACCACCTACGAGCAGTACTTC	CASSFGRTTYEQYF
TRBD1	many	TRBJ1-2	TRBV20-1	TGCAGTGCTGACAGGGATGGCTACACCTTC	CSADRDGYTF
NA	NA	TRBJ2-1	TRBV12-2	TGTGCAAGTCGCTTAGCACACCAGGGGGTTAATGAGCAGTTCTTC	CASRLAHQGVNEQFF
NA	many	TRBJ2-5	TRBV7-2	TGTGCCAGCAGCTTAGGCGGGGCTCGCCAAGAGACCCAGTACTTC	CASSLGGARQETQYF
TRBD1	NA	TRBJ1-1	TRBV7-9	TGTGCCAGCAGCACCGGGACAGGGAACACTGAAGCTTTCTTT	CASSTGTGNTEAFF
TRBD1	NA	TRBJ2-7	TRBV4-2	TGTGCCAGCAGCCATCCCGGGACAGGGCTCTCCTACGAGCAGTACTTC	CASSHPGTGLSYEQYF
NA	many	TRBJ1-6	TRBV27	TGTGCCAGCAGTTTCCGGCCGATTGAGTCACCCCTCCACTTT	CASSFRPIESPLHF